The next 9 T cell receptor beta chains were all read from a single sample in a study of blood T cells in healthy people across ages. Combining a sample-barcoded 5' primer with a J-beta primer mix, a second PCR ran for about 7 to 11 cycles. One entry per CDR3 protein results from TCRdb running MiXCR on the 5' RACE reads. The table lists 850,000 to 1,100,000 distinct CDR3 sequences, under 40% of them singletons. Sequenced input: blood. All receptors derive from a man between 18 and 29 years old in good health.

The gene calls are TRBV12-3 or TRBV12-4 and TRBJ2-3; possible D gene TRBD1, 7 bases. Deletions cut 5 bases from V and 3 bases from J, with 12 bases between. The CDR3 covers 14 residues. The CDR3 sequence is CASSAGQRTDTQYF. The DNA of the CDR3 is TGTGCCAGCAGTGCGGGACAGCGGACAGATACGCAGTATTTT.

The chain links TRBV24-1 to TRBJ2-2; the D is unclear. Trimming took off 4 bases at V and 1 base at J, with 12 bases between the two ends. This CDR3 has 16 residues. Germline V gene lookup returns CDR1 KGHDR and CDR2 SFDVKD. CDR3 in DNA: TGTGCCACCAGTGAGCCCACCCAGGAGAACACCGGGGAGCTGTTTTTT. Its translation: CATSEPTQENTGELFF.

This clonotype showed up just a few times. In DNA form, the CDR3 reads TGTGCCAGCAGCTTAACTAGCGGGGTTGATGAGCAGTTCTTC. It specifies CASSLTSGVDEQFF. The V gene is TRBV7-2, the J gene TRBJ2-1, with 10 bases that match TRBD2. The CDR3 sequence is 14 residues long. Germline V lookup: CDR1 SGHTA, CDR2 FQGNSA. Germline trimming cut 2 bases from V and 8 bases from J; bases unmatched to any gene: 3.

This clonotype appeared a few times. The chain has TRBV7-9 and TRBJ1-4; 7 bases align to TRBD1. Germline CDR1 and CDR2: SEHNR and FQNEAQ (reference sequence). V lost 4 bases and J lost 0; bases outside the gene matches: 11. This CDR3 comprises 18 residues. The CDR3 reads CASSSPGTDTATNEKLFF. The CDR3 DNA sequence: TGTGCCAGCAGCTCCCCCGGGACAGATACTGCAACTAATGAAAAACTGTTTTTT. The variable domain in full, completed from reference TRBV7-9 and TRBJ1-4, reads DTGVSQNPRHKITKRGQNVTFRCDPISEHNRLYWYRQTLGQGPEFLTYFQNEAQLEKSRLLSDRFSAERPKGSFSTLEIQRTEQGDSAMYLCASSSPGTDTATNEKLFFGSGTQLSVL.

This chain links TRBV5-1 with TRBJ1-1; D is uncertain. The CDR3 sequence is 16 residues long. The V end lost 0 bases, the J end lost 0 bases, and 12 bases lay between the germline ends. Germline CDR1 SGHRS, CDR2 YFSETQ. The CDR3 sequence: CASSLAVVSLNTEAFF. As DNA, the CDR3 is TGCGCCAGCAGCTTGGCGGTCGTTAGCCTGAACACTGAAGCTTTCTTT.

This rearrangement joins TRBV29-1 to TRBJ1-2; D is ambiguous. This CDR3 contains 13 residues. Trimming took off 6 bases at V and 2 bases at J, with 13 bases between the two ends. CDR1 is SQVTM, CDR2 ANQGSEA, per germline. The CDR3 here is CSVAPRLNYGYTF. The CDR3, as DNA: TGCAGCGTGGCCCCGCGCCTCAACTATGGCTACACCTTC.

This clonotype occurred once. V gene TRBV6-1 combines with J gene TRBJ1-5; D is uncertain. Trimming left V 4 bases short and J 3 bases short, with 13 bases between. The CDR3 is made up of 15 amino acids. CDR1 is MNHNS and CDR2 is SASEGT in the germline V gene. The CDR3: CASSAGPEPNQPQHF. CDR3 in DNA: TGTGCCAGCAGTGCGGGCCCAGAGCCCAATCAGCCCCAGCATTTT.

Worth noting for this clonotype: A read error may produce the germline difference seen at one junction end. V and J are TRBV10-3 and TRBJ1-2, with D perhaps matching TRBD1 (6 bases). The CDR3 spans 16 residues. Germline values: CDR1 ENHRY, CDR2 SYGVKD. The CDR3 region is CAISVRQDSPNYGCTF. The CDR3 DNA follows: TGTGCCATCAGTGTGAGACAGGACTCTCCTAACTATGGCTGCACCTTC.

On this clonotype itself: A junction end diverges from the germline sequence, so it may reflect a read error. The chain has TRBV4-1 and TRBJ2-1, with 9 nucleotides matching TRBD1. In germline, CDR1 is MGHRA, CDR2 YSYEKL. This CDR3 region has 15 residues. The CDR3 DNA reads as TGCGCCGGCAGTGAAGGGACAGGGTCCCTCGGTGAGCAGTTCTTC. It encodes CAGSEGTGSLGEQFF.